This passage covers 30 T cell receptor beta chains from one sample sequenced in a study of blood T cell repertoires in COVID-19. Generated by immunoSEQ multiplex PCR, the TCRdb table keeps only in-frame clones and is missing some. This table holds about 59,000 clones, about 85% found once. The sequencing input was peripheral blood. Receptors were obtained from a woman over 75 with acute or convalescent COVID-19.

The chain employs TRBV30 and TRBJ2-1; a weak D match, TRBD2 (5 bases). V gave up 0 bases and J gave up 6 bases, with 12 bases separating them. Germline V CDR1 and CDR2: GTSNPN, SVGIG (reference sequence). The CDR3 runs 14 residues. The DNA for the CDR3 is TGTGCCTGGAGTGTAGGAGGACTGCTCAATGAGCAGTTCTTC. Its protein is CAWSVGGLLNEQFF.

The rearrangement joins TRBV30 to TRBJ1-5; a possible D gene is TRBD1 (5 bases). Germline CDR1 GTSNPN, CDR2 SVGIG (reference sequence). V was pared by 5 bases and J by 7 bases, with 15 bases between. This CDR3 has 13 residues. The CDR3 is CAWGRGVGQPQHF. CDR3 DNA: TGTGCCTGGGGCCGGGGGGTCGGCCAGCCCCAGCATTTT.

The count of this clone is one. The chain recombines TRBV27 with TRBJ1-6; 10 bases are a match to TRBD1. This CDR3 has 16 residues. Per germline, CDR1 MNHEY and CDR2 SMNVEV (reference sequence). V lost 4 bases to trimming and J lost 7 bases; unmatched junction nucleotides: 7. The CDR3 nucleotides read TGTGCCAGCAGTTGGGGGACAGGGGCGCTAAATTCACCCCTCCACTTT. It yields the protein CASSWGTGALNSPLHF.

The chain combines TRBV7-9 with TRBJ2-1; the D gene is possibly TRBD2 (6 bases). The CDR3 consists of 14 residues. V was trimmed by 1 base and J by 9 bases, leaving 13 bases between them. Germline V gene sequence: CDR1 SEHNR, CDR2 FQNEAQ (reference sequence). The CDR3 loop is CASSLGLARSEQFF. CDR3 bases: TGTGCCAGCAGCTTAGGTCTAGCGAGGAGTGAGCAGTTCTTC. Full variable domain (remainder filled in from reference TRBV7-9 and TRBJ2-1): DTGVSQNPRHKITKRGQNVTFRCDPISEHNRLYWYRQTLGQGPEFLTYFQNEAQLEKSRLLSDRFSAERPKGSFSTLEIQRTEQGDSAMYLCASSLGLARSEQFFGPGTRLTVL.

The genes are TRBV6-5 and TRBJ2-1; D is unclear. The CDR3 sequence is 12 residues long. Germline loops: CDR1 MNHEY, CDR2 SVGAGI. Trimming shortened V by 5 bases and J by 4 bases, and 6 bases separated the two germline ends. The CDR3 region is CASSNGYNEQFF. The CDR3 DNA reads as TGTGCCAGCAGTAACGGGTACAATGAGCAGTTCTTC.

This sequence joins TRBV2 and TRBJ1-5, with 9 bases matching TRBD1. The length of the CDR3 is 15 residues. Trimming took 7 bases from V and 4 from J; bases not matched to a gene: 8. Looked up from germline, CDR1 is SNHLY and CDR2 is FYNNEI. Here the CDR3 reads CASTPGQGINQPQHF. In DNA, the CDR3 is TGTGCCAGCACCCCGGGACAGGGAATTAATCAGCCCCAGCATTTT.

V usage is TRBV19 and J usage is TRBJ1-5; D ambiguous. The CDR3 covers 16 residues. The V end lost 0 bases, the J end lost 3 bases, and 12 bases lay between the germline ends. The germline V gene encodes CDR1 LNHDA and CDR2 SQIVND (reference sequence). CDR3 DNA: TGTGCCAGTAGTATAGACGATCGGGTCTCCAATCAGCCCCAGCATTTT. Translated, it gives CASSIDDRVSNQPQHF.

The chain uses TRBV9 and TRBJ1-1, with D possibly being TRBD1 (5 bases). V shed 3 bases and J shed 0 bases, with 12 bases lying between them. Germline assignment: CDR1 SGDLS and CDR2 YYNGEE. The CDR3 is made up of 15 amino acids. CDR3 in amino acids: CASSAYGTLNTEAFF. DNA of the CDR3: TGTGCCAGCAGCGCCTACGGGACTCTGAACACTGAAGCTTTCTTT.

The CDR3 DNA is TGTGCCAGCAGCTTAGCGCGGCAGGGATATGAAAAACTGTTTTTT. Amino acids: CASSLARQGYEKLFF. The chain couples TRBV7-8 to TRBJ1-4; the D gene is possibly TRBD1 (5 bases). Germline lookup yields CDR1 SGHVS and CDR2 FQNEAQ. The CDR3 loop spans 15 amino acids. Trimming removed 0 bases from V and 6 bases from J, with 11 bases in between. The full variable domain, completed using reference TRBV7-8 and TRBJ1-4, is GAGVSQSPRYKVAKRGQDVALRCDPISGHVSLFWYQQALGQGPEFLTYFQNEAQLDKSGLPSDRFFAERPEGSVSTLKIQRTQQEDSAVYLCASSLARQGYEKLFFGSGTQLSVL.

The V gene is TRBV11-3, the J gene TRBJ2-3, with 9 bases aligning to TRBD2. J gave up 5 bases and V 5 bases, and 5 bases lay outside the gene matches. This CDR3 region has 14 residues. In germline, CDR1 is SGHNT, CDR2 YENEEA. For the CDR3, the DNA is TGTGCCAGCAGCAAGGGACTAGCTCTAGATACGCAGTATTTT. This gives the protein CASSKGLALDTQYF.

This chain links TRBV28 with TRBJ1-1, with TRBD1 identical over 9 bases. The CDR3 is 16 residues long. V shed 7 bases and J 4 bases; nucleotides not matched to a gene: 13. Germline CDR1 and CDR2: MDHEN and SYDVKM. The CDR3 sequence: CASTTRDRVGITEAFF. The CDR3 DNA reads TGTGCCAGCACCACCCGGGACAGGGTTGGGATCACTGAAGCTTTCTTT. Variable domain in full (rest from reference TRBV28 and TRBJ1-1): DVKVTQSSRYLVKRTGEKVFLECVQDMDHENMFWYRQDPGLGLRLIYFSYDVKMKEKGDIPEGYSVSREKKERFSLILESASTNQTSMYLCASTTRDRVGITEAFFGQGTRLTVV.

The rearrangement uses TRBV4-2 and TRBJ2-3, with 9 bases fitting TRBD1. CDR1 and CDR2 (germline): LGHNA, YNFKEQ. The J segment lost 4 bases and the V segment lost 4 bases, leaving 3 bases of the junction unmatched. The CDR3 consists of 14 residues. The CDR3 spells CASSRTGVADTQYF. In DNA, the CDR3 is TGTGCCAGCAGCCGGACAGGGGTCGCAGATACGCAGTATTTT.

This chain joins TRBV3-1 (or the pseudogene TRBV3-2) and TRBJ2-1; 9 bases are shared with TRBD2. This CDR3 comprises 15 residues. Looked up from germline, CDR1 is LGHDT and CDR2 is YNNKEL (reference sequence). The V and J ends lost 6 bases and 7 bases, in that order; junction bases with no gene match: 10. The CDR3, as DNA: TGTGCCAGCAGAAGTAGCGGGGGCGAAGGGAATGAGCAGTTCTTC. Residues: CASRSSGGEGNEQFF.

J is TRBJ2-3 and V is TRBV2; 13 positions match TRBD2. CDR3 size: 15 residues. The V and J ends lost 6 bases and 3 bases, in that order; junction bases with no gene match: 3. Germline V gene data show CDR1 as SNHLY and CDR2 as FYNNEI. The CDR3: CASSGTSGDTDTQYF. As DNA, the CDR3 is TGTGCCAGCAGCGGGACTAGCGGGGATACAGATACGCAGTATTTT.

The V gene is TRBV9, the J gene TRBJ2-1, with 11 bases that match TRBD2. The CDR3 totals 19 residues. Unmatched junction bases numbered 16, after V lost 4 bases and J lost 4 bases. Germline values: CDR1 SGDLS, CDR2 YYNGEE. The CDR3, as DNA: TGTGCCAGCAGCCCCAGCGTAGCGGGAGGGATTCGGGAATACAATGAGCAGTTCTTC. It translates to CASSPSVAGGIREYNEQFF.

This chain's CDR3 is CASSVLRDTEAFF. The CDR3 DNA follows: TGTGCCAGCAGTGTACTCAGGGACACTGAAGCTTTCTTT. The rearrangement links TRBV12-3 or TRBV12-4 to TRBJ1-1; possible D gene TRBD1, 5 bases. V shed 5 bases and J shed 3 bases, with 10 bases lying between them. The CDR3 is 13 residues long.

The chain joins TRBV5-1 to TRBJ2-7; TRBD2 is a possible D gene (5 bases). The CDR3 runs 15 residues. Trimming left V 4 bases short and J 12 bases short, with 26 bases between. Germline V gives CDR1 SGHRS, CDR2 YFSETQ. The CDR3 loop is CASSPGGIAPSGPYF. CDR3 nucleotide sequence: TGCGCCAGCAGCCCAGGAGGTATAGCTCCTAGTGGGCCGTACTTC.

The chain employs TRBV13 and TRBJ2-3; TRBD1 matches 10 bases. Germline CDR1 and CDR2: PRHDT and FYEKMQ (reference sequence). The CDR3 extends over 15 amino acids. Losses at the gene ends were 6 bases for V and 1 base for J; bases not matched to a gene: 4. CDR3 DNA: TGTGCCAGCAGTACCGGGACAGGGGGCACAGATACGCAGTATTTT. Translating gives CASSTGTGGTDTQYF.

This chain connects TRBV30 to TRBJ1-6; D call uncertain. The length of the CDR3 is 14 residues. CDR1 and CDR2 (germline): GTSNPN, SVGIG (reference sequence). The V end was cut by 5 bases, the J end by 7 bases, with 15 bases between. The CDR3 spells CAWHLGLFNSPLHF. CDR3 nucleotide sequence: TGTGCCTGGCATCTTGGGCTTTTCAATTCACCCCTCCACTTT.

The rearrangement uses TRBV25-1 and TRBJ1-2, with TRBD1 as a possible D gene (5 bases). Germline V lookup: CDR1 MGHDK, CDR2 SYGVNS. The CDR3 length is 13 residues. The V end lost 4 bases, the J end lost 1 base, and 7 bases lay between the germline ends. The CDR3 sequence is CASSVDNNYGYTF. DNA for the CDR3: TGTGCCAGCAGTGTGGACAATAACTATGGCTACACCTTC.

The rearrangement joins TRBV5-5 to TRBJ1-5; possible D gene TRBD1, 5 bases. The CDR3 length is 15 residues. Germline V gives CDR1 SGHKS, CDR2 YYEKEE (reference sequence). V lost 0 bases and J lost 6, with 13 bases in between. DNA for the CDR3: TGTGCCAGCAGCTTGGCTGGCAGGGTAAGTCAGCCCCAGCATTTT. Translated, it gives CASSLAGRVSQPQHF.

This clone came up once. The rearrangement uses TRBV5-1 and TRBJ2-7; D is possibly TRBD1 (5 bases). CDR1 and CDR2 (germline): SGHRS, YFSETQ. The CDR3 spans 15 residues. Deletions cut 0 bases from V and 6 bases from J, with 16 bases between. The CDR3 reads CASSLAMGQSGEQYF. The CDR3 DNA is TGCGCCAGCAGCTTGGCGATGGGGCAGTCAGGCGAGCAGTACTTC.

The rearrangement links TRBV6-5 to TRBJ2-7, with TRBD1 matching over 8 bases. Germline CDR1 and CDR2: MNHEY and SVGAGI. The CDR3 has 13 residues. The V and J ends lost 6 bases and 3 bases, in that order; junction bases with no gene match: 4. Here the CDR3 reads CASSQGQGYEQYF. The CDR3 DNA follows: TGTGCCAGCAGCCAAGGACAGGGCTACGAGCAGTACTTC.

Worth noting for this clone: The sample holds other DNA sequences that translate to the same CDR3. The chain carries TRBV28 and TRBJ2-2; TRBD2 matches 8 bases. CDR3 length: 15 residues. In germline, CDR1 is MDHEN, CDR2 SYDVKM. After removal of 3 bases from V and 5 bases from J, the junction contained 5 bases not matched to a gene. The CDR3 nucleotides are TGTGCCAGCAGTTTGGGGACTAGTTTTACCGGGGAGCTGTTTTTT. It yields the protein CASSLGTSFTGELFF.

The gene calls are TRBV11-2 and TRBJ2-7; the D is unclear. The CDR3 is 13 residues long. V gave up 1 base and J gave up 3 bases, with 7 bases separating them. CDR1 and CDR2 from the germline V gene are SGHAT and FQNNGV. CDR3 coding DNA: TGTGCCAGCAGCTTAGGAACTCTCTACGAGCAGTACTTC. Protein product: CASSLGTLYEQYF.

V and J are TRBV2 and TRBJ2-5, with TRBD2 as a possible D gene (6 bases). V shed 6 bases and J shed 0 bases, with 17 bases lying between them. There are 16 residues in the CDR3. In germline, CDR1 is SNHLY, CDR2 FYNNEI. Here the CDR3 reads CASRRRHPGDQETQYF. In DNA form, the CDR3 reads TGTGCCAGCAGGAGGAGGCACCCGGGGGACCAAGAGACCCAGTACTTC.

This sequence joins TRBV27 and TRBJ2-7; 11 nucleotides line up with TRBD2. V shed 8 bases and J 0 bases; nucleotides not matched to a gene: 18. This CDR3 is 19 amino acids long. Per germline, CDR1 MNHEY and CDR2 SMNVEV (reference sequence). The CDR3 here is CASARGFPGLAAISYEQYF. CDR3 nucleotides: TGTGCCAGCGCCAGGGGGTTCCCGGGACTAGCGGCGATCTCCTACGAGCAGTACTTC.

V and J are TRBV19 and TRBJ2-6, with a possible D match to TRBD1 (6 bases). The germline CDR1 and CDR2 sequences are LNHDA and SQIVND (reference sequence). The CDR3 spans 16 residues. The ends were cut back, 8 bases at V and 2 bases at J, with 16 bases in the middle. The CDR3 DNA is TGTGCCAGTCGCCCACCAACAGGGACTGGGGCCAACGTCCTGACTTTC. Translated, it gives CASRPPTGTGANVLTF.

The chain joins TRBV28 to TRBJ2-1, with D possibly being TRBD2 (6 bases). Deletions cut 6 bases from V and 9 bases from J, with 15 bases between. This CDR3 is built from 13 residues. Per germline, CDR1 MDHEN and CDR2 SYDVKM. The chain's CDR3 is CASRLTRNGEQFF. In DNA, the CDR3 is TGTGCCAGCAGATTGACTAGAAACGGTGAGCAGTTCTTC.

The chain carries TRBV4-3 and TRBJ1-1; tentative D call: TRBD1 (6 bases). The germline V gene encodes CDR1 LGHNA and CDR2 YSLEER. The CDR3 runs to 15 residues. V shed 5 bases and J shed 1 base, with 14 bases lying between them. Here the CDR3 DNA reads TGCGCCAGCAGCGTTCAATCGGACAGGAACACTGAAGCTTTCTTT. It encodes CASSVQSDRNTEAFF.